The T cell receptor (beta chain) under discussion was sequenced for a study of OX40 agonist ivuxolimab in advanced cancers. TCRdb's copy holds only in-frame clones and misses some; the assay was immunoSEQ multiplex PCR. The sample includes around 70,000 clones, around 85% of them seen just once. Germline V gene sequence: CDR1 GTSNPN, CDR2 SVGIG (reference sequence). The CDR3 totals 14 residues. V was clipped by 3 bases and J by 5 bases, with 11 bases between them. The sample here was CD4+ or CD8+ T cells sorted from blood, taken in a trial of the OX40 agonist ivuxolimab. This receptor was obtained from an adult with an advanced solid tumor such as melanoma, head and neck, liver or kidney cancer. The rearrangement joins TRBV30 to TRBJ1-6; D ambiguous. The CDR3 is CAWRNQADNSPLHF. DNA for the CDR3: TGTGCCTGGAGAAATCAGGCAGATAATTCACCCCTCCACTTT.